This record covers a single T cell receptor beta chain. Its antigen is unidentified. Different DNA sequences within this sample yield the same CDR3. This entry is derived from a study of T cell responses to AZD1222 COVID-19 vaccine. Study results and caveats: Mapped onto spike, vaccine-associated CD4 TCRs spanned it and were dominant at 160-218 and 743-854. Baseline seropositivity characterized only a handful of AZD1222 recipients. Donors were mostly white British, more females; clonal diversity possibly underestimated. Targeting of unmutated variant regions was reportedly seen in nearly half of spike-specific TCRs.

Produced via immunoSEQ multiplex PCR; TCRdb's table is partial and in-frame only. The table lists some 150,000 clones, 90% to 95% of them singletons. The CDR3 is 12 amino acids. Deletions cut 1 base from V and 5 bases from J, with 6 bases between. CDR1 is SEHNR, CDR2 FQNEAQ, per germline (reference sequence). V usage is TRBV7-9 and J usage is TRBJ2-7, with D unclear. This TCR came from an adult in good health. This sample comprised peripheral blood, obtained on day 0 of MenACWY control vaccination. CDR3 region: CASSLGLDEQYF. As DNA, the CDR3 is TGTGCCAGCAGCTTAGGACTGGACGAGCAGTACTTC.